This TCR beta chain emerged from a study of CD8 T cells in Susac syndrome. The study, taken as a whole, reports: The study's TCR sequencing and HLA analysis covered a relatively small number of individuals, and the study acknowledged this.

The CDR3 loop spans 16 amino acids. Deletions cut 4 bases from V and 6 bases from J, with 19 bases between. The authors carried out high-throughput sequencing of TCR beta. They applied it to CD8+ and CD4+ T cells obtained from blood. Purification of the CD8+ and CD4+ T cells relied on negative isolation, and TEMRA cells underwent FACS enrichment. On this clonotype: Its matching antigen is unknown.

With random hexamers, 0.5 to 1 ug RNA was reverse transcribed. Multiplex PCR with immunoSEQ amplified the TCR beta CDR3 across 54 Vbeta and 13 Jbeta. TCRdb re-derived calls from the immunoSEQ multiplex PCR reads in MiXCR, one entry per CDR3 protein. The table has 90,000 to 150,000 distinct CDR3 sequences, roughly 91% seen once. The rearrangement joins TRBV23-1 to TRBJ1-5; D unclear. TRBV23-1 is labeled an ORF, and its function is uncertain. This sequence was found in a human donor in good health. Sequenced sample: CD4+ T cells from PBMCs. The CDR3 is CASSPNGQSCAQPQHF. The DNA of the CDR3 is TGCGCCAGCAGTCCAAATGGGCAGAGCTGTGCTCAGCCCCAGCATTTT.